These 9 T cell receptor beta chains were all obtained from the same sample, sequenced in a study of cytomegalovirus exposure and HLA in healthy donors. The table came from immunoSEQ multiplex PCR; TCRdb's copy has only in-frame clones and leaves some out. The sample shows 85,000 to 90,000 clones, approximately 96% of them seen only once. The sequenced sample consisted of PBMCs. All receptors derive from a man in his late teens or twenties in good health and CMV-seronegative.

The chain is built from TRBV11-2 and TRBJ2-3, with 9 bases identical to TRBD2. The CDR3 is 16 amino acids. V gave up 1 base and J gave up 2 bases; unmatched junction bases: 4. From germline, CDR1 is SGHAT and CDR2 FQNNGV. The CDR3 DNA reads as TGTGCCAGCAGCTTAGGACTAGCGGAGATCACAGATACGCAGTATTTT. As protein: CASSLGLAEITDTQYF.

The chain uses TRBV5-1 and TRBJ1-1; TRBD1 aligns across 7 bases. CDR1 is SGHRS, CDR2 YFSETQ, per germline. The ends lost 2 bases at V and 2 bases at J; junction bases unmatched: 6. The CDR3 is 15 residues long. The CDR3 region has the DNA TGCGCCAGCAGCTTACAGGGGACCCTAAACACTGAAGCTTTCTTT. Its protein is CASSLQGTLNTEAFF.

This clone was detected only once. V usage is TRBV15 and J usage is TRBJ2-3, with D perhaps matching TRBD2 (6 bases). The CDR3 contains 17 residues. Per germline, CDR1 LNHNV and CDR2 YYDKDF (reference sequence). Between the trimmed V and J ends, which lost 1 base and 1 base, there was a span of 15 bases. The CDR3 coding sequence is TGTGCCACCAGCAGAGGGGAAAGCGGAGGGGGCACAGATACGCAGTATTTT. It encodes CATSRGESGGGTDTQYF.

V and J are TRBV5-1 and TRBJ2-6; no clear D gene. CDR1 SGHRS and CDR2 YFSETQ come from the germline V gene. Trimming left V 0 bases short and J 3 bases short, with 13 bases between. This CDR3 is built from 17 residues. DNA of the CDR3: TGCGCCAGCAGCTTGGCGGCAGCTGGCGGTGGGGCCAACGTCCTGACTTTC. Encoded protein: CASSLAAAGGGANVLTF.

The genes are TRBV11-3 and TRBJ1-4, with a weak D call TRBD1 (5 bases). Germline values: CDR1 SGHNT, CDR2 YENEEA. V lost 4 bases and J 8 bases, leaving 14 bases between the germline ends. The CDR3 contains 14 residues. CDR3 loop: CASSSREMREKLFF. Written as DNA, the CDR3 is TGTGCCAGCAGCTCCAGGGAAATGAGGGAAAAACTGTTTTTT.

This chain links TRBV10-3 with TRBJ2-7; maybe TRBD1 (6 bases). V lost 5 bases to trimming and J lost 5 bases, with 13 bases between them. Per the germline V gene, CDR1 is ENHRY and CDR2 is SYGVKD. The CDR3 extends over 13 amino acids. In nucleotides, the CDR3 is TGTGCCATCAGTAGACCAGGGGAAGACGAGCAGTACTTC. Translating it yields CAISRPGEDEQYF.

The chain recombines TRBV6-4 with TRBJ2-1, with TRBD2 matching 11 bases. V trimming: 6 bases; J trimming: 4 bases; junction bases outside the gene matches: 2. The CDR3 spans 14 residues. Per germline, CDR1 MRHNA and CDR2 SNTAGT. The DNA of the CDR3 is TGTGCCAGCAGAGCTAGCGGGAGGTACAATGAGCAGTTCTTC. Encoded protein: CASRASGRYNEQFF.

The rearrangement uses TRBV28 and TRBJ1-5; D perhaps matches TRBD1 (5 bases). V lost 6 bases, J lost 4 bases, and 13 bases lay in between. The CDR3 has 14 amino acids. Germline CDR1 MDHEN, CDR2 SYDVKM. DNA of the CDR3: TGTGCCAGCAGCCCTGGACACCAAAATCAGCCCCAGCATTTT. This gives the protein CASSPGHQNQPQHF.

This chain links TRBV9 with TRBJ2-3; D is undetermined. The CDR3 totals 13 residues. The germline V and J ends were trimmed by 0 bases and 5 bases, with 7 bases remaining between them. Looked up from germline, CDR1 is SGDLS and CDR2 is YYNGEE. CDR3 protein: CASSVGGVDTQYF. As DNA, the CDR3 is TGTGCCAGCAGCGTAGGTGGAGTAGATACGCAGTATTTT. Together with reference TRBV9 and TRBJ2-3, the CDR3 gives the full variable domain: DSGVTQTPKHLITATGQRVTLRCSPRSGDLSVYWYQQSLDQGLQFLIQYYNGEERAKGNILERFSAQQFPDLHSELNLSSLELGDSALYFCASSVGGVDTQYFGPGTRLTVL.